This entry describes one TCR beta chain. What it recognizes is unknown. These data originate in a study of CD8 T cells in ankylosing spondylitis. The V end was cut by 2 bases, the J end by 3 bases, with 13 bases between. This CDR3 has 15 amino acids. The V gene's germline CDR1 is MNHEY and CDR2 SVGEGT. Overall study findings and caveats: It appeared that ankylosing spondylitis blood was characterized by a TCR beta motif of several highly homologous variants. Significant enrichment of disease-linked clones was reported in matched ankylosing spondylitis synovial fluid. Disease-associated clones were CD8+ and fairly uncommon in peripheral blood.

One entry per CDR3 protein results from TCRdb running MiXCR on the 5' RACE reads. Among 200,000 or so distinct CDR3 sequences listed, 13% were seen once. The sequence came from a female donor with ankylosing spondylitis or in good health (not recorded which). The V call is TRBV6-2 or TRBV6-3, the J call TRBJ2-5, with D perhaps TRBD2 (6 bases). Input material: blood, either unsorted or a sorted T cell fraction (not recorded which). The CDR3 spells CASSYGGIGEETQYF. The CDR3 DNA reads TGTGCCAGCAGTTACGGCGGGATAGGGGAAGAGACCCAGTACTTC.